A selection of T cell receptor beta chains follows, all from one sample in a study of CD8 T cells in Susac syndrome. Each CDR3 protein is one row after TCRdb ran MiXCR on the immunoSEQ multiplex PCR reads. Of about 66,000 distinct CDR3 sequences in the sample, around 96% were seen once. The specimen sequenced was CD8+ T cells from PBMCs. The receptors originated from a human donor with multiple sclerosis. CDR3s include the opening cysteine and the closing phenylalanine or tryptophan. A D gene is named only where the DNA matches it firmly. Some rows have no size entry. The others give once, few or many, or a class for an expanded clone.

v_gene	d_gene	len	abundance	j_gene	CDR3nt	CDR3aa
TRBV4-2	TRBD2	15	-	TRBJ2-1	TGTGCCAGCAGCCAAGAGCCTAGCGGGAGTTTTGAGCAGTTCTTC	CASSQEPSGSFEQFF
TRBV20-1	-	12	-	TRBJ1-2	TGCAGTGCCCCTCCTTGGGGAACGGGCTACACCTTC	CSAPPWGTGYTF
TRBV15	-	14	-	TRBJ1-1	TGTGCCACCAGCCCGAGCCGGGGCGACACTGAAGCTTTCTTT	CATSPSRGDTEAFF
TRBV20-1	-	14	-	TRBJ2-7	TGCAGTGCTAGAGATCCCGACCGCTACTACGAGCAGTACTTC	CSARDPDRYYEQYF
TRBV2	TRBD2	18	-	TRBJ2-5	TGTGCCAGCAGTGAAGGGCTGGTGGCGGGAGAGCACCAAGAGACCCAGTACTTC	CASSEGLVAGEHQETQYF
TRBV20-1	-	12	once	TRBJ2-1	TGCAGTGACCAACCTTACAGCAATGAGCAGTTCTTC	CSDQPYSNEQFF
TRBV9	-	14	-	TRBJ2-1	TGTGCCAGCAGCGCAGGGAGGGGGCCCGATGAGCAGTTCTTC	CASSAGRGPDEQFF
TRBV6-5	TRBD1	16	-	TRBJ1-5	TGTGCCAGCAGTTACTCTGGGACAGATAGCAATCAGCCCCAGCATTTT	CASSYSGTDSNQPQHF
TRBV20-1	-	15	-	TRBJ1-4	TGCAGTGCTAGAGATTACGGCGCAACTAATGAAAAACTGTTTTTT	CSARDYGATNEKLFF
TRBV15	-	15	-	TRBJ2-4	TGTGCCACCAGCAGAGAAGCAAAGGCCAAAAACATTCAGTACTTC	CATSREAKAKNIQYF
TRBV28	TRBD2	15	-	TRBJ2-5	TGTGCCAGCAGGGGCATGCTAGCGGGGTCAGAGACCCAGTACTTC	CASRGMLAGSETQYF
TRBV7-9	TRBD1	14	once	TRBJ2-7	TGTGCCAGCAGCCCGACACAGGGGGCGCTTGAGCAGTACTTC	CASSPTQGALEQYF
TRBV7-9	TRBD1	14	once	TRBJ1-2	TGTGCCAGCAGCTTAGCGGACAGGACTTATGGCTACACCTTC	CASSLADRTYGYTF
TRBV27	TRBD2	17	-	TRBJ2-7	TGTGCCAGCAGCGTACTAGCGGGAGGCCCAACCGACTACGAGCAGTACTTC	CASSVLAGGPTDYEQYF
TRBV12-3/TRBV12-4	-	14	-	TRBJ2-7	TGTGCCAGCACTCCCGCCAGGGGGGTCCACGAGCAGTACTTC	CASTPARGVHEQYF
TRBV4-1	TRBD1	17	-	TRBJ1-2	TGCGCCAGCAGCCAAGTCGGGGACAGCCGTCGGGTCTATGGCTACACCTTC	CASSQVGDSRRVYGYTF
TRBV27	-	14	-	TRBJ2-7	TGTGCCAGCAGTTCGTCATGGAGGGACTACGAGCAGTACTTC	CASSSSWRDYEQYF
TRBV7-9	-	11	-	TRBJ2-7	TGTGCCAGCAGCTTTATCGACGAGCAGTACTTC	CASSFIDEQYF
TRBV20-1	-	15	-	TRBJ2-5	TGCAGTGCTAGAGATCTCATGGGGGCGGCGGAGACCCAGTACTTC	CSARDLMGAAETQYF
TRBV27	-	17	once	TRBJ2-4	TGTGCCAGCAGTTCACTCCCGGGCCTACTTGAGTCAAACATTCAGTACTTC	CASSSLPGLLESNIQYF
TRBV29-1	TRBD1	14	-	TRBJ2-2	TGCAGCGTTCCGGGACAGGGGTCGACCGGGGAGCTGTTTTTT	CSVPGQGSTGELFF
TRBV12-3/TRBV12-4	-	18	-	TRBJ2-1	TGTGCCAGCAGTTTATTCGGGCGGGTCGGGAGCTCCTACAATGAGCAGTTCTTC	CASSLFGRVGSSYNEQFF
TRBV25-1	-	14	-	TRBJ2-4	TGTGCCAGCAGTGAGCGGGGAGCCAAAAACATTCAGTACTTC	CASSERGAKNIQYF
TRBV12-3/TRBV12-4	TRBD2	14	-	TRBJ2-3	TGTGCCAGCAGCGTACTAGCGGGCACAGATACGCAGTATTTT	CASSVLAGTDTQYF
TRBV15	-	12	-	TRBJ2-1	TGTGCCACCAGCGTGCTTTTCAATGAGCAGTTCTTC	CATSVLFNEQFF
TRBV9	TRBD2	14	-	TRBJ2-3	TGTGCCAGCACCCATAGCGGGGGGACCGATACGCAGTATTTT	CASTHSGGTDTQYF
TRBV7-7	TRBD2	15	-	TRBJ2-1	TGTGCTAGCAGCTTAGTAGCGGGAGATTACAATGAGCAGTTCTTC	CASSLVAGDYNEQFF
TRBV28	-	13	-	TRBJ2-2	TGTGCCAGCAGTTTAGGCGGGAAGGGGGAGCTGTTTTTT	CASSLGGKGELFF
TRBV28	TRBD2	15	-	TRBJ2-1	TGTGCCAGCAGTAGGGGGGTAGCGGGAGACAATGAGCAGTTCTTC	CASSRGVAGDNEQFF
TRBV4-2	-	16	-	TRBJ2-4	TGTGCCAGCAGCCGCATATTTAGCGAGGCGGAAAACATTCAGTACTTC	CASSRIFSEAENIQYF
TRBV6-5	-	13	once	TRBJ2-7	TGTGCCAGCAGTTTCGACCAGGGGTACGAGCAGTACTTC	CASSFDQGYEQYF
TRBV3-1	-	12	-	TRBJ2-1	TGTGCCAGCAGCCAAGATAGACCTGAGCAGTTCTTC	CASSQDRPEQFF
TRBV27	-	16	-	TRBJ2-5	TGTGCCAGCAGTTCAGGAGGAGTTGGGCAGGCAGAGACCCAGTACTTC	CASSSGGVGQAETQYF
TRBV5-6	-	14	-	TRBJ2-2	TGTGCCAGCAGCAGTGGGATGTTTGACGGGGAGCTGTTTTTT	CASSSGMFDGELFF
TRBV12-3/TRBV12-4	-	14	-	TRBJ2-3	TGTGCCAGCAGTTCGGCATTATACACAGATACGCAGTATTTT	CASSSALYTDTQYF
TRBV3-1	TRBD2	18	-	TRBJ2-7	TGTGCCAGCAGCCAAGCCCCGGGACTAGCGGGAGACTCGAACGAGCAGTACTTC	CASSQAPGLAGDSNEQYF
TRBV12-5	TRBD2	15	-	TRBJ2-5	TGTGCTAGAGAACTAGCGGGAGGGCCCCTTCGGACCCAGTACTTC	CARELAGGPLRTQYF
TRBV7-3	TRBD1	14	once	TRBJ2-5	TGTGCCAGCAGCTTAACGGGGACAGCCGAGACCCAGTACTTC	CASSLTGTAETQYF
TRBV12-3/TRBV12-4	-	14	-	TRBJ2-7	TGTGCCAGCACCCCATTAGGAGGGGCGGGAGAGCAGTACTTC	CASTPLGGAGEQYF
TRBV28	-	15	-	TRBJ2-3	TGTGCCAGCATAGGTTTGGGGGCTTACCCGGATACGCAGTATTTT	CASIGLGAYPDTQYF
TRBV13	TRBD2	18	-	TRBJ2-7	TGTGCCAGCAGCTCCTACCCCCCAGGGCGCGGGGGTATATACGAGCAGTACTTC	CASSSYPPGRGGIYEQYF
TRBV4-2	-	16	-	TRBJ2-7	TGTGCCAGCAGCCAAAGCTCGGACGGGACCTCCTACGAGCAGTACTTC	CASSQSSDGTSYEQYF
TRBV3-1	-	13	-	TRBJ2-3	TGTGCCAGCAGAACTACCGGCACAGATACGCAGTATTTT	CASRTTGTDTQYF
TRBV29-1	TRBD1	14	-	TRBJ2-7	TGCAGCGTTCAGTGGGACAGGGGAAATCACGAGCAGTACTTC	CSVQWDRGNHEQYF
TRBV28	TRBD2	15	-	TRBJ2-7	TGTGCCAGCAGTCTTCAACTAGCGGGAGGTTTAGAGCAGTACTTC	CASSLQLAGGLEQYF
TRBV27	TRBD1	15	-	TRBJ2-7	TGTGCCAGCAGTTCACGATCCGGGACAGACTACGAGCAGTACTTC	CASSSRSGTDYEQYF
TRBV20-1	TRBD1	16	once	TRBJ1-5	TGCAGTGCTAGGTTATCCGGGACAGGGGTAATGGGGCCCCAGCATTTT	CSARLSGTGVMGPQHF
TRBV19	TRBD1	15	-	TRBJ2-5	TGTGCCAGTAGTATCTGGACAGGGTTACAAGAGACCCAGTACTTC	CASSIWTGLQETQYF
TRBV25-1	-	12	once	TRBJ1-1	TGTGCCAGCAGTCCACAGGGTGTTGAAGCTTTCTTT	CASSPQGVEAFF
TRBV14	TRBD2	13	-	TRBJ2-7	TGTGCCAGCACCCAACGCGGGGGGTACGAGCAGTACTTC	CASTQRGGYEQYF
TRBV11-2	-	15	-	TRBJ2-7	TGTGCCAGCAGGCTTGGGCTTAGGACCTCCTACGAGCAGTACTTC	CASRLGLRTSYEQYF
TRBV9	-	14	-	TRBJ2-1	TGTGCCAGCAGCGTAGATTGGGGTCCAGGTGAGCAGTTCTTC	CASSVDWGPGEQFF
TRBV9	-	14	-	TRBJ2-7	TGTGCCAGCAGCGTAGAGGCCCCACCCTACGAGCAGTACTTC	CASSVEAPPYEQYF
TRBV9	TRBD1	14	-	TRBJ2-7	TGTGCCAGCAGCGTTCACAGGGGGCAAGACGAGCAGTACTTC	CASSVHRGQDEQYF
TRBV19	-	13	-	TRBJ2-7	TGTGCCAGTAGTGGGGCCGGGACCTACGAGCAGTACTTC	CASSGAGTYEQYF
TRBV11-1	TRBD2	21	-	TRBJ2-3	TGTGCCAGCAGCTTAGCGGGCTTAGCGGGGGTTAGCAGTACCTCCACAGATACGCAGTATTTT	CASSLAGLAGVSSTSTDTQYF
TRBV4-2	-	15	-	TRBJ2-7	TGTGCCAGCAGCCAAGATAAAGGCTTAAACTACGAGCAGTACTTC	CASSQDKGLNYEQYF
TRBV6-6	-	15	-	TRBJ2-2	TGTGCCAGCAGTTACACTGACTTCCCCACCGGGGAGCTGTTTTTT	CASSYTDFPTGELFF
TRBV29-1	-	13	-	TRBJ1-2	TGCAGCGTTGAAGAAGGGACACTGTATGGCTACACCTTC	CSVEEGTLYGYTF
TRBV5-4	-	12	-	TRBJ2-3	TGTGCCAGCAGCTTTGGCTCAGATACGCAGTATTTT	CASSFGSDTQYF